Following are 4 T cell receptor beta chains from one sample sequenced in a study of technical replicates of blood from several donors. Sequenced by immunoSEQ multiplex PCR; TCRdb stores in-frame clones only, minus some. The table lists tens of thousands of clones, roughly nine tenths of them singletons. Input material: T cells isolated from PBMCs. The receptors were gathered from a human donor in good health.

The rearrangement links TRBV27 to TRBJ1-2; TRBD1 matches 7 bases. The CDR3 is 12 residues long. Per germline, CDR1 MNHEY and CDR2 SMNVEV (reference sequence). The CDR3 region is CASGQNNYGYTF. The CDR3 DNA follows: TGTGCTTCGGGACAGAATAACTATGGCTACACCTTC.

The chain joins TRBV28 to TRBJ2-4; weak D call: TRBD2 (5 bases). The CDR3 extends over 12 amino acids. Germline V CDR1 and CDR2: MDHEN, SYDVKM. V lost 6 bases, J lost 13 bases, and 16 bases lay in between. CDR3 amino acids: CASSNRDGVQYF. CDR3 DNA sequence: TGTGCCAGCAGCAACAGAGACGGGGTACAGTACTTC. Drawing the rest from reference TRBV28 and TRBJ2-4, the complete variable domain is DVKVTQSSRYLVKRTGEKVFLECVQDMDHENMFWYRQDPGLGLRLIYFSYDVKMKEKGDIPEGYSVSREKKERFSLILESASTNQTSMYLCASSNRDGVQYFGAGTRLSVL.

This chain joins TRBV28 and TRBJ2-7, with TRBD1 as a possible D gene (5 bases). The CDR3 runs to 16 residues. Looked up from germline, CDR1 is MDHEN and CDR2 is SYDVKM. Between the trimmed V and J ends, which lost 1 base and 1 base, there was a span of 14 bases. The CDR3 DNA sequence: TGTGCCAGCAGTTTATTACCAGGGAAGGTGTCCTACGAGCAGTACTTC. This encodes CASSLLPGKVSYEQYF.

This chain uses TRBV5-1 with TRBJ1-2, with D unclear. V shed 4 bases and J shed 0 bases, with 10 bases lying between them. The CDR3 spans 14 residues. In germline, CDR1 is SGHRS, CDR2 YFSETQ. CDR3 in DNA: TGCGCCAGCAGCCCACCCCAGGCTAACTATGGCTACACCTTC. Protein product: CASSPPQANYGYTF. Variable domain in full (rest from reference TRBV5-1 and TRBJ1-2): KAGVTQTPRYLIKTRGQQVTLSCSPISGHRSVSWYQQTPGQGLQFLFEYFSETQRNKGNFPGRFSGRQFSNSRSEMNVSTLELGDSALYLCASSPPQANYGYTFGSGTRLTVV.